This T cell receptor beta chain was sequenced in a study of blood T cell repertoires in COVID-19. Trimming cost V 0 bases and J 4 bases, with 18 bases left between them. Germline CDR1 LNHNV, CDR2 YYDKDF (reference sequence). This CDR3 has 17 residues. The table came from immunoSEQ multiplex PCR; TCRdb's copy has only in-frame clones and leaves some out. Found here are about 210,000 clones, approximately 85% of them singletons; the top ten hold 5.2%. It was during active infection that Seattle patients were enrolled and then longitudinally followed. This rearrangement joins TRBV15 to TRBJ1-2; D is ambiguous. Sequenced sample: peripheral blood. This clonotype originated in a woman between 65 and 79 years old with COVID-19, enrolled during active disease. Written as DNA, the CDR3 is TGTGCCACCAGCAGAGATCGGGAGCCGGTTGACGGCTATGGCTACACCTTC. It codes for CATSRDREPVDGYGYTF.